These 13 T cell receptor beta chains were sequenced from one sample in a study of shared clonotypes between healthy human individuals. Naivety among CD8 cells was defined by CD45RO negativity and positive CCR7 selection, thereby excluding terminally differentiated effector memory CD45RA+ cells. The data were produced by immunoSEQ multiplex PCR, yet TCRdb's version contains in-frame clones alone and is incomplete. Of hundreds of thousands of clones listed, 80% to 95% are singletons. Sequenced material: naive CD8+ T cells sorted from blood. The source is a man under 40 in good health.

V gene TRBV29-1 combines with J gene TRBJ2-5; maybe TRBD2 (7 bases). The germline CDR1 and CDR2 sequences are SQVTM and ANQGSEA. With 7 bases removed from V and 5 bases from J, the gap between germline ends came to 26 bases. The CDR3 loop spans 16 amino acids. The chain's CDR3 is CSADWDTQGSGETQYF. DNA for the CDR3: TGCAGCGCGGATTGGGACACCCAGGGTAGCGGGGAGACCCAGTACTTC.

This clone was seen more than once but under ten times. This chain joins TRBV6-5 and TRBJ2-1; 12 bases map to TRBD2. The germline CDR1 and CDR2 sequences are MNHEY and SVGAGI. V dropped 6 bases and J dropped 3; count of bases not matched to a gene: 0. The CDR3 has 14 amino acids. CDR3: CASRLAGGYNEQFF. The DNA of the CDR3 is TGTGCCAGCAGACTAGCGGGAGGCTACAATGAGCAGTTCTTC.

The V gene is TRBV5-5, the J gene TRBJ2-1; D is possibly TRBD1 or TRBD2 (5 bases each). The V end lost 0 bases, the J end lost 5 bases, and 12 bases lay between the germline ends. CDR1 is SGHKS and CDR2 is YYEKEE in the germline V gene (reference sequence). This CDR3 spans 15 amino acids. Written as DNA, the CDR3 is TGTGCCAGCAGCTTGGTGGCAGGGCGGGACAATGAGCAGTTCTTC. It is translated as CASSLVAGRDNEQFF.

The chain is built from TRBV28 and TRBJ2-5; tentative D call: TRBD2 (5 bases). V was clipped by 3 bases and J by 2 bases, with 7 bases between them. CDR1 and CDR2 (germline): MDHEN, SYDVKM. The CDR3 has 13 amino acids. DNA of the CDR3: TGTGCCAGCAGTTTTGGACTTCAAGAGACCCAGTACTTC. It codes for CASSFGLQETQYF.

The chain recombines TRBV7-8 with TRBJ2-7, with TRBD1 matching 9 bases. V trimming: 5 bases; J trimming: 5 bases; junction bases outside the gene matches: 10. This CDR3 contains 15 residues. CDR1 and CDR2 from the germline V gene are SGHVS and FQNEAQ. In DNA, the CDR3 is TGTGCCAGCAGCAATACAGGGGGCGCGGGGGACGAGCAGTACTTC. Encoded protein: CASSNTGGAGDEQYF. Complete variable domain (other parts from reference TRBV7-8 and TRBJ2-7): GAGVSQSPRYKVAKRGQDVALRCDPISGHVSLFWYQQALGQGPEFLTYFQNEAQLDKSGLPSDRFFAERPEGSVSTLKIQRTQQEDSAVYLCASSNTGGAGDEQYFGPGTRLTVT.

The chain joins TRBV6-1 to TRBJ1-5, with D hard to call. Germline V gene sequence: CDR1 MNHNS, CDR2 SASEGT. The CDR3 sequence is 15 residues long. V lost 3 bases, J lost 6 bases, and 15 bases lay in between. CDR3 coding DNA: TGTGCCAGCAGTGAGTTCAGCGGTTTTAGTCAGCCCCAGCATTTT. It encodes CASSEFSGFSQPQHF.

The chain combines TRBV9 with TRBJ2-5, with D perhaps assigned TRBD1 or TRBD2 (6 bases each). Germline V CDR1 and CDR2: SGDLS, YYNGEE. Trimming removed 0 bases at V and 4 bases at J, with 7 bases between. This CDR3 spans 13 amino acids. CDR3 amino acids: CASSVEGGETQYF. CDR3 nucleotide sequence: TGTGCCAGCAGCGTAGAGGGGGGAGAGACCCAGTACTTC.

The chain uses TRBV9 and TRBJ2-2; D tentatively fits TRBD1 or TRBD2 (5 bases each). The germline V and J ends were trimmed by 1 base and 2 bases, with 15 bases remaining between them. The CDR3 has 17 amino acids. In germline, CDR1 is SGDLS, CDR2 YYNGEE. The CDR3, as DNA: TGTGCCAGCAGCGTAAGGGACGGCATGACTAACACCGGGGAGCTGTTTTTT. Its protein product is CASSVRDGMTNTGELFF.

CDR3 region: CASTPLAGYNEQFF. The CDR3 region has the DNA TGTGCCAGTACTCCACTAGCGGGGTACAATGAGCAGTTCTTC. The V and J genes are TRBV19 and TRBJ2-1, with 10 bases aligning to TRBD2. The V and J ends lost 7 bases and 4 bases, in that order; junction bases with no gene match: 4. Germline V gene sequence: CDR1 LNHDA, CDR2 SQIVND (reference sequence). This CDR3 comprises 14 residues.

J is TRBJ2-7 and V is TRBV7-2; 9 positions match TRBD2. Germline V CDR1 and CDR2: SGHTA, FQGNSA. V lost 7 bases, J lost 3 bases, and 7 bases stayed unmatched. The CDR3 length is 14 residues. The CDR3 is CASTQGTSYYEQYF. The CDR3 DNA sequence: TGTGCCAGCACCCAGGGGACTAGCTACTACGAGCAGTACTTC.

Ten or more counts support this clone. The CDR3 region is CATSSGSQYEQFF. CDR3 sequence (DNA): TGTGCCACTTCTAGCGGGAGTCAGTATGAGCAGTTCTTC. The gene calls are TRBV28 and TRBJ2-1; 10 nucleotides agree with TRBD2. The CDR3 spans 13 residues. Germline lookup yields CDR1 MDHEN and CDR2 SYDVKM. V was clipped by 10 bases and J by 8 bases; unmatched bases: 8.

V and J are TRBV25-1 and TRBJ1-4; perhaps TRBD1 as D (5 bases). This CDR3 region has 15 residues. CDR1 and CDR2 (germline): MGHDK, SYGVNS. The germline V and J ends were trimmed by 1 base and 8 bases, with 14 bases remaining between them. CDR3: CASSEFPGSEEKLFF. As DNA, the CDR3 is TGTGCCAGCAGTGAATTCCCAGGGTCAGAAGAAAAACTGTTTTTT.

V usage is TRBV6-6 and J usage is TRBJ1-2; no reliable D call. V lost 2 bases and J 5 bases, leaving 15 bases between the germline ends. Per germline, CDR1 MNHNY and CDR2 SVGAGI (reference sequence). The CDR3 has 15 residues. The CDR3 nucleotides read TGTGCCAGCAGTTACCTCGCCCAACACGGATATGGCTACACCTTC. Protein product: CASSYLAQHGYGYTF.